This T cell receptor (beta chain) originates from a study of CD8+CD57+ T cells in acquired aplastic anemia. About the research overall: Mean DNA quantity obtained from sorted CD4+ and CD8+ cells was about 3.2 ug. Healthy donors had, on average, around 11 million reads for their CD4+ cells. Study-wide points: Patients and controls shared twenty-nine CD8+ CDR3 sequences. Significance was not reached for CD8+ Simpson's diversity between patients and controls.

Both TCR beta VDJ combination and CDR3 sequence profiling were carried out. Genomic DNA was the template for this profiling. TCRdb re-called the reads through MiXCR, storing one row per CDR3 protein. The sample consists of about 160,000 distinct CDR3 sequences, around 40% of them appearing once. V was trimmed by 4 bases and J by 8 bases, leaving 11 bases between them. The CDR3 contains 12 residues. Germline V gene sequence: CDR1 MDHEN, CDR2 SYDVKM. Note on this clonotype: The antigen remains undetermined.

This sequence originates from a human donor in good health. The chain has TRBV28 and TRBJ1-2; no reliable D call. Specimen: sorted CD4+, CD8+, or CD8+CD57+ T cells (not recorded which) from PBMCs. CDR3 sequence: CASSSGFGGYTF. The CDR3 region has the DNA TGTGCCAGCAGTTCAGGTTTTGGGGGCTACACCTTC.